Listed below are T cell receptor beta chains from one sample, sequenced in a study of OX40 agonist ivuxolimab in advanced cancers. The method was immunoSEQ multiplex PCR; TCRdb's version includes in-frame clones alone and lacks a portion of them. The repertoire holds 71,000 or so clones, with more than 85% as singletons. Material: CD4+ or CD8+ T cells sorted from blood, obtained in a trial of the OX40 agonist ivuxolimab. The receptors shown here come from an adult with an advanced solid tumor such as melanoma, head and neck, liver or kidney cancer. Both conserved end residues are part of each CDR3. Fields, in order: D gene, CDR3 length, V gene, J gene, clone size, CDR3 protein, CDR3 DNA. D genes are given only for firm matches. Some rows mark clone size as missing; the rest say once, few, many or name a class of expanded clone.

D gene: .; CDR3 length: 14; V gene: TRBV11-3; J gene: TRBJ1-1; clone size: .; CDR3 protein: CASSRRTESTKAFF; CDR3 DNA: TGTGCCAGCAGTCGCCGGACCGAAAGCACTAAAGCTTTCTTT
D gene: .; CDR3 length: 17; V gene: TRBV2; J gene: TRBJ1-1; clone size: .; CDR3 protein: CASSGERSFIGNTEAFF; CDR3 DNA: TGTGCCAGCAGTGGGGAAAGGAGTTTTATCGGGAACACTGAAGCTTTCTTT
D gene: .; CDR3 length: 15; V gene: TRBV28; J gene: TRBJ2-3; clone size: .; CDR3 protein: CASRDPTTSTDTQYF; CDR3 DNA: TGTGCCAGCAGGGACCCGACTACTAGCACAGATACGCAGTATTTT
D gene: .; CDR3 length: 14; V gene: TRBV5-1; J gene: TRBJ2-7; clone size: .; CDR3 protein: CASSFGRGGYEQYF; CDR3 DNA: TGCGCCAGCAGCTTTGGCAGGGGAGGCTACGAGCAGTACTTC
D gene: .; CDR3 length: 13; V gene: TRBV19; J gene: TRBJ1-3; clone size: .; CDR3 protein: CASSITAGNTIYF; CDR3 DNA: TGTGCCAGTAGTATTACAGCTGGAAACACCATATATTTT
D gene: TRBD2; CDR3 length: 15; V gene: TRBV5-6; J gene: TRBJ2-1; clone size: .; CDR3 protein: CASSSQVAGGNEQFF; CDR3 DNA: TGTGCCAGCAGCTCCCAGGTAGCGGGAGGGAATGAGCAGTTCTTC
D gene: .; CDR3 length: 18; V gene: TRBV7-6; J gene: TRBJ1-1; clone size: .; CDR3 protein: CASSLFVRNSPLNTEAFF; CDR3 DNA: TGTGCCAGCAGCTTATTTGTCCGCAACTCCCCCTTGAACACTGAAGCTTTCTTT
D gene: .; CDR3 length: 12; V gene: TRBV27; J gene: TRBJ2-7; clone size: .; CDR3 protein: CASSFFGYEQYF; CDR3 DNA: TGTGCCAGCAGTTTCTTCGGCTACGAGCAGTACTTC
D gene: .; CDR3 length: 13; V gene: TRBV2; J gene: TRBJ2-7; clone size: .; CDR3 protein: CASNRPGTYEQYF; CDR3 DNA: TGTGCCAGCAACCGCCCGGGAACCTACGAGCAGTACTTC
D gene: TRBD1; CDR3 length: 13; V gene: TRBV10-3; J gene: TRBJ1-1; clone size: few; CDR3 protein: CAASMTGGTEAFF; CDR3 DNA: TGTGCCGCCTCTATGACAGGGGGGACTGAAGCTTTCTTT
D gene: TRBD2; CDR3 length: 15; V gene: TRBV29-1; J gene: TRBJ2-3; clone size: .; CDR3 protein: CSVPGGGSSTDTQYF; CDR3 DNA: TGCAGCGTTCCGGGAGGGGGTTCTAGCACAGATACGCAGTATTTT
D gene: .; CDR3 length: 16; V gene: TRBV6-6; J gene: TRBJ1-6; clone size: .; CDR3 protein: CASSLLTISYNSPLHF; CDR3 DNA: TGTGCCAGCAGCCTCCTGACAATCTCCTATAATTCACCCCTCCACTTT
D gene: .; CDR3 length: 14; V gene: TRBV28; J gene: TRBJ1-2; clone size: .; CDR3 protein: CASSSPGGGYGYTF; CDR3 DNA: TGTGCCAGCAGTTCCCCGGGGGGGGGCTATGGCTACACCTTC
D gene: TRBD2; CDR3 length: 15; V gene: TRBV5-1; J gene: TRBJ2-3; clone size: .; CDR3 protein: CASSLSGSPQDTQYF; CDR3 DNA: TGCGCCAGCAGCCTTAGCGGGAGCCCCCAGGATACGCAGTATTTT
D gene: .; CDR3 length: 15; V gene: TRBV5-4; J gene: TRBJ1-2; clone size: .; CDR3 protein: CASSLDQSGRYGYTF; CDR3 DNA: TGTGCCAGCAGCTTGGACCAGTCTGGGCGCTATGGCTACACCTTC
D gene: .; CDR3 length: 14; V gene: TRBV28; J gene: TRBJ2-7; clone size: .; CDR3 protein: CASSTGILSYEQYF; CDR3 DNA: TGTGCCAGCAGTACCGGCATTTTATCCTACGAGCAGTACTTC
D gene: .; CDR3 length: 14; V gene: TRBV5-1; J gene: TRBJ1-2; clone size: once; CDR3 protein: CASSFEGDPDGYTF; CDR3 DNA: TGCGCCAGCAGCTTTGAGGGGGATCCTGATGGCTACACCTTC
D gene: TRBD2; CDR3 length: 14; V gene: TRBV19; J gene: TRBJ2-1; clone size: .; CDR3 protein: CASSPIAGGGEQFF; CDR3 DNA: TGTGCCAGTAGTCCTATAGCGGGAGGAGGTGAGCAGTTCTTC
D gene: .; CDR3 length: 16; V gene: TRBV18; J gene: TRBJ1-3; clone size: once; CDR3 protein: CASSPPSGVDRNTIYF; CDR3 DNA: TGTGCCAGCTCACCACCGTCCGGGGTAGATAGAAACACCATATATTTT
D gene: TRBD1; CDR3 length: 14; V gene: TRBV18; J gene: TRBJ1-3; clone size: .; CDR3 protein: CASSEQGYGNTIYF; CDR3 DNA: TGTGCCAGCTCCGAACAGGGGTACGGAAACACCATATATTTT
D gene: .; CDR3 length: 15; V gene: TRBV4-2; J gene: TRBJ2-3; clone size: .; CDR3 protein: CASSQGGGSTDTQYF; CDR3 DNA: TGTGCCAGCAGCCAAGGAGGCGGGAGCACAGATACGCAGTATTTT
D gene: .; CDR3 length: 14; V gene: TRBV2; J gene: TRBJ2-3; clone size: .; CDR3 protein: CASRLTLLANTQYF; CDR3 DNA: TGTGCCAGCAGATTGACCCTCTTGGCGAATACGCAGTATTTT
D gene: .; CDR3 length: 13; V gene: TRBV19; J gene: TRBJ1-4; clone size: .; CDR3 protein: CASSMAESEKLFF; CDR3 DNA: TGTGCCAGTAGTATGGCAGAGAGTGAAAAACTGTTTTTT
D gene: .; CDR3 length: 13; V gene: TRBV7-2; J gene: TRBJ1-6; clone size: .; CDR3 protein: CASSLTQYSPLHF; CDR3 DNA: TGTGCCAGCAGCTTAACGCAGTATTCACCCCTCCACTTT
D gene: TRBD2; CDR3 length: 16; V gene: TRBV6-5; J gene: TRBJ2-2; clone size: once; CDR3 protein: CASSYSWASGSGELFF; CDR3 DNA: TGTGCCAGCAGTTACTCGTGGGCTAGCGGGAGTGGGGAGCTGTTTTTT
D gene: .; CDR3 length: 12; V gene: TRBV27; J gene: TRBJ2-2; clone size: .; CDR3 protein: CASSLGPGKLFF; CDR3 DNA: TGTGCCAGCAGTTTAGGGCCGGGGAAGCTGTTTTTT
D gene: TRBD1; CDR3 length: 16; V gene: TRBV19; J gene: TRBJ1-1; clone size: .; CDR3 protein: CASSRVTGPENTEAFF; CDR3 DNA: TGTGCCAGTAGTAGGGTGACAGGGCCAGAGAACACTGAAGCTTTCTTT
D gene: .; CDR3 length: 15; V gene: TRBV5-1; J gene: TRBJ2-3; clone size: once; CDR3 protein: CASSLAVISTDTQYF; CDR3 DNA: TGCGCCAGCAGCTTGGCCGTTATCTCCACAGATACGCAGTATTTT
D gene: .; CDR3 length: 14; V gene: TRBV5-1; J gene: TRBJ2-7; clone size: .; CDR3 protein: CASSLGTVLYEQYF; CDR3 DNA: TGCGCCAGCAGCTTGGGGACGGTACTCTACGAGCAGTACTTC
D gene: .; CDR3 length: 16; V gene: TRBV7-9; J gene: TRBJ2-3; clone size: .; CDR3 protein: CASSLGTDTSTDTQYF; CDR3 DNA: TGTGCCAGCAGCTTAGGAACAGATACTAGCACAGATACGCAGTATTTT
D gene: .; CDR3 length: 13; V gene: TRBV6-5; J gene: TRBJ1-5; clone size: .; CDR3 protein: CASRPSGGQPQHF; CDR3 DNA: TGTGCCAGCAGGCCCAGCGGGGGTCAGCCCCAGCATTTT
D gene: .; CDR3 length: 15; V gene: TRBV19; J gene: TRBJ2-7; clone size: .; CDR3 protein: CASSPRSGSSYEQYF; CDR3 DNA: TGTGCCAGTAGTCCTCGGTCAGGGAGCTCCTACGAGCAGTACTTC
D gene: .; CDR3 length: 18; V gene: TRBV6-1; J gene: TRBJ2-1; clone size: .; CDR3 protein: CASSEEFFGGGSDNEQFF; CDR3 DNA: TGTGCCAGCAGTGAAGAGTTTTTTGGGGGAGGTAGCGACAATGAGCAGTTCTTC
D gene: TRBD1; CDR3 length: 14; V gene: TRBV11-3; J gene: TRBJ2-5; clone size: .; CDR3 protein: CASRYTGVQETQYF; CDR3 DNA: TGTGCCAGCAGATACACAGGGGTCCAAGAGACCCAGTACTTC
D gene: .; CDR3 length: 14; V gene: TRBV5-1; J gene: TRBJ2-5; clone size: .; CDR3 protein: CASSLGGGRETQYF; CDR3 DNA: TGCGCCAGCAGCTTAGGGGGGGGCCGGGAGACCCAGTACTTC
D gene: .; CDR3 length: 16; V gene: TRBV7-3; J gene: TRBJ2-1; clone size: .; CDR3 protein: CASSPQAVSSYNEQFF; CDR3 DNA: TGTGCCAGCAGCCCCCAAGCGGTGAGCTCCTACAATGAGCAGTTCTTC
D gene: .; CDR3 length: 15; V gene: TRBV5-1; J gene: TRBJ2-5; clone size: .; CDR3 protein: CASSLVLSSQETQYF; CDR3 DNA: TGCGCCAGCAGCTTGGTACTGTCTAGTCAAGAGACCCAGTACTTC